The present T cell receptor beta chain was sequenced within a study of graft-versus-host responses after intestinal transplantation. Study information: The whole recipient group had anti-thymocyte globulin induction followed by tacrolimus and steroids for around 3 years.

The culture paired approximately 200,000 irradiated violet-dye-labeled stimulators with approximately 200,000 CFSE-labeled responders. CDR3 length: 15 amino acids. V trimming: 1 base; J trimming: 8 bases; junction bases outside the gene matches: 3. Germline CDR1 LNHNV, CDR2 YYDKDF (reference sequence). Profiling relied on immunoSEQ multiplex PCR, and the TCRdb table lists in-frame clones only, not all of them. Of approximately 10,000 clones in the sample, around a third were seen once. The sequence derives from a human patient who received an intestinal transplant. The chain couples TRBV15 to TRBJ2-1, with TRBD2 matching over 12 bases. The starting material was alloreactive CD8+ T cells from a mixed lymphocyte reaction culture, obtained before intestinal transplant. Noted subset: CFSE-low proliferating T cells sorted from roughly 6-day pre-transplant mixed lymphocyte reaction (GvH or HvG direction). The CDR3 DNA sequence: TGTGCCACCAGCAGAGCTAGCGGGAGGGTCTATGAGCAGTTCTTC. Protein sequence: CATSRASGRVYEQFF.